The 15 T cell receptor beta chains below were found in one sample sequenced in a study of cytomegalovirus exposure and HLA in healthy donors. Using immunoSEQ multiplex PCR, the repertoire was profiled, and TCRdb retains in-frame clones only, with some absent. Among 80,000 to 95,000 clones listed, approximately 96% were seen once. Sequencing used PBMCs. These receptors came from a woman between 18 and 29 years old in good health and CMV-seronegative.

The V gene is TRBV5-4, the J gene TRBJ2-3, with 12 bases aligning to TRBD2. V trimming: 4 bases; J trimming: 3 bases; junction bases outside the gene matches: 9. CDR3 length equals 17 residues. The germline CDR1 and CDR2 sequences are SGHNT and YYREEE (reference sequence). The DNA of the CDR3 is TGTGCCAGCAGCCTGGGATTGCTAGCGGGAGGGACAGATACGCAGTATTTT. Encoded protein: CASSLGLLAGGTDTQYF.

The chain uses TRBV6-6 and TRBJ2-1; unclear D gene. The CDR3 runs 14 residues. CDR1 and CDR2 from the germline V gene are MNHNY and SVGAGI (reference sequence). Trimming removed 3 bases from V and 2 bases from J, with 8 bases in between. The DNA of the CDR3 is TGTGCCAGCAGTTATCAGGTGGCCTACAATGAGCAGTTCTTC. This codes for CASSYQVAYNEQFF.

This sequence joins TRBV7-8 and TRBJ2-3, with 8 bases aligning to TRBD2. The trim removed 4 bases at V and 8 bases at J, leaving 8 bases unmatched. Per the germline V gene, CDR1 is SGHVS and CDR2 is FQNEAQ. There are 14 residues in the CDR3. Here the CDR3 reads CASSYTTAGVTQYF. The CDR3 DNA reads TGTGCCAGCAGCTATACGACAGCGGGAGTTACGCAGTATTTT. Drawing the rest from reference TRBV7-8 and TRBJ2-3, the complete variable domain is GAGVSQSPRYKVAKRGQDVALRCDPISGHVSLFWYQQALGQGPEFLTYFQNEAQLDKSGLPSDRFFAERPEGSVSTLKIQRTQQEDSAVYLCASSYTTAGVTQYFGPGTRLTVL.

The rearrangement uses TRBV5-1 and TRBJ2-3; 8 bases are a match to TRBD2. This CDR3 region has 16 residues. The germline V gene encodes CDR1 SGHRS and CDR2 YFSETQ. Losses at the gene ends were 3 bases for V and 3 bases for J; bases not matched to a gene: 9. This chain's CDR3 is CASSYLAGHRTDTQYF. CDR3 nucleotide sequence: TGCGCCAGCAGCTACTTAGCGGGACATCGAACAGATACGCAGTATTTT.

This chain joins TRBV7-9 and TRBJ2-1; the match to TRBD2 covers 7 bases. CDR1 SEHNR and CDR2 FQNEAQ come from the germline V gene (reference sequence). CDR3 size: 15 residues. Germline trimming cut 4 bases from V and 4 bases from J; bases unmatched to any gene: 7. CDR3 DNA sequence: TGTGCCAGCAGCTCCCCGGGGGGTTCTTACAATGAGCAGTTCTTC. Translating it yields CASSSPGGSYNEQFF. The whole variable domain, filled in from reference TRBV7-9 and TRBJ2-1, reads DTGVSQNPRHKITKRGQNVTFRCDPISEHNRLYWYRQTLGQGPEFLTYFQNEAQLEKSRLLSDRFSAERPKGSFSTLEIQRTEQGDSAMYLCASSSPGGSYNEQFFGPGTRLTVL.

This chain uses TRBV18 with TRBJ2-7, with D perhaps TRBD2 (6 bases). CDR3 length: 13 residues. V shed 6 bases and J shed 2 bases, with 11 bases lying between them. CDR1 is KGHSH and CDR2 is LQKENI in the germline V gene. The DNA for the CDR3 is TGTGCCAGCTCGTCCGGGACTCCCTACGAGCAGTACTTC. Protein sequence: CASSSGTPYEQYF.

The CDR3 nucleotides read TGTGCCACCAAGCTTGGGGGGGGCCAAGGGACCGGGGAGCTGTTTTTT. Protein product: CATKLGGGQGTGELFF. The J gene is TRBJ2-2, the V gene TRBV7-2; D is perhaps TRBD2 (7 bases). V dropped 10 bases and J dropped 5 bases, with 23 bases sitting between them. This CDR3 is 16 amino acids long. Germline V lookup: CDR1 SGHTA, CDR2 FQGNSA.

Here the CDR3 DNA reads TGTGCCAGCAGCGATAGCGGGAGAGTCGATGAGCAGTTCTTC. Amino acid sequence: CASSDSGRVDEQFF. This chain connects TRBV7-6 to TRBJ2-1; the match to TRBD2 covers 9 bases. V lost 5 bases and J lost 8; bases outside the gene matches: 7. The CDR3 consists of 14 residues. Germline CDR1 is SGHVS and CDR2 is FNYEAQ. Drawing the rest from reference TRBV7-6 and TRBJ2-1, the complete variable domain is GAGVSQSPRYKVTKRGQDVALRCDPISGHVSLYWYRQALGQGPEFLTYFNYEAQQDKSGLPNDRFSAERPEGSISTLTIQRTEQRDSAMYRCASSDSGRVDEQFFGPGTRLTVL.

V gene TRBV14 combines with J gene TRBJ2-7; 9 bases map to TRBD2. The CDR3 is 14 residues long. Trimming cost V 1 base and J 6 bases; bases outside gene matches: 4. Germline values: CDR1 SGHDN, CDR2 FVKESK. The CDR3 reads CASSQAWTSAEQYF. The CDR3 DNA sequence: TGTGCCAGCAGCCAAGCGTGGACTAGCGCCGAGCAGTACTTC.

The chain uses TRBV7-8 and TRBJ1-5; D possibly corresponds to TRBD1 (5 bases). Per germline, CDR1 SGHVS and CDR2 FQNEAQ. The length of the CDR3 is 12 residues. Trimming removed 6 bases at V and 6 bases at J, with 9 bases between. The CDR3 DNA reads as TGTGCCAGCAGAGGGGTTGGTCAGCCCCAGCATTTT. This gives the protein CASRGVGQPQHF.

The gene calls are TRBV7-9 and TRBJ1-2; perhaps TRBD1 as D (5 bases). Trimming removed 3 bases at V and 6 bases at J, with 11 bases between. The CDR3 consists of 13 residues. Germline CDR1 and CDR2: SEHNR and FQNEAQ (reference sequence). In DNA, the CDR3 is TGTGCCAGCAGCTTGGCCAGGGTGGATGGCTACACCTTC. Translating gives CASSLARVDGYTF.

This chain uses TRBV7-9 with TRBJ2-1; D perhaps matches TRBD2 (5 bases). The CDR3 length is 18 residues. Looked up from germline, CDR1 is SEHNR and CDR2 is FQNEAQ (reference sequence). Trimming removed 0 bases at V and 12 bases at J, with 27 bases between. CDR3 DNA sequence: TGTGCCAGCAGCTTAGCGCACGGACTGCTCAATCCCTACACGCGGCAGTTCTTC. It yields the protein CASSLAHGLLNPYTRQFF.

The sample holds many counts of this clone. The chain carries TRBV9 and TRBJ2-7; perhaps TRBD2 as D (5 bases). The V end was cut by 2 bases, the J end by 6 bases, with 21 bases between. The germline V gene encodes CDR1 SGDLS and CDR2 YYNGEE. The CDR3 covers 16 residues. The CDR3 protein is CASSVGWRAHGVEQYF. In DNA form, the CDR3 reads TGTGCCAGCAGCGTGGGATGGCGGGCCCATGGGGTCGAGCAGTACTTC.

The rearrangement links TRBV7-9 to TRBJ1-1; no firm D call. Trimming removed 6 bases from V and 6 bases from J, with 17 bases in between. The CDR3 consists of 14 residues. Germline V lookup: CDR1 SEHNR, CDR2 FQNEAQ (reference sequence). This CDR3 is CASSTRAESAEAFF. The CDR3 bases are TGTGCCAGCAGTACTAGGGCGGAAAGCGCTGAAGCTTTCTTT.

This clone was observed once. J is TRBJ2-7 and V is TRBV28; 11 bases are shared with TRBD1. Germline CDR1 MDHEN, CDR2 SYDVKM. With V trimmed by 7 bases and J by 5 bases, 10 bases remained unmatched. This CDR3 region has 15 residues. The CDR3 bases are TGTGCCAGCACGCGGGACAGGGGGTTCGAGAACGAGCAGTACTTC. Encoded protein: CASTRDRGFENEQYF.